Listed here are 13 T cell receptor beta chains from one sample, sequenced in a study of blood T cell repertoires in COVID-19 (dated by TCRdb to about 2020). The library relied on the immunoSEQ multiplex PCR assay. TCRdb took over this immuneACCESS table, retaining in-frame rearrangements with V and J assigned. Such tables are incomplete; in checked studies, under half of the missing clones stem from an unresolved V gene, and the remainder is unexplained. The sample table records roughly 250,000 clones; roughly nine tenths of these occur just once. The biggest ten clones account for about 12% of the sample. Input material: peripheral blood. The receptor source for this set is a woman aged 30 to 39 with COVID-19, enrolled during active disease.

This clone has just a few counts. The chain carries TRBV5-8 and TRBJ2-5, with D possibly TRBD2 on 6 matching bases. The germline CDR1 and CDR2 sequences are SGHTS and YDEGEE. The V gene lost 4 bases and the J gene lost 5 bases, with 18 bases spanning the gap. The CDR3 has 15 amino acids. The CDR3 DNA sequence: TGTGCCAGCAGCCGCGCCCGACTAGAAGGGGAGACCCAGTACTTC. Residues: CASSRARLEGETQYF.

The V gene is TRBV27, the J gene TRBJ1-6; no definite D call. The CDR3 sequence is 12 residues long. Trimming left V 6 bases short and J 10 bases short, with 10 bases between. Germline CDR1 and CDR2: MNHEY and SMNVEV (reference sequence). CDR3 amino acids: CASRRRASPLHF. Here the CDR3 DNA reads TGTGCCAGCAGGAGGAGGGCGTCACCCCTCCACTTT.

This rearrangement joins TRBV29-1 to TRBJ1-2; D is uncertain. The ends were cut back, 5 bases at V and 3 bases at J, with 7 bases in the middle. The CDR3 covers 11 residues. Germline CDR1 and CDR2: SQVTM and ANQGSEA. CDR3 DNA sequence: TGCAGCGTTAGTCGAGACTATGGCTACACCTTC. This sequence encodes CSVSRDYGYTF. The entire variable domain, with the rest obtained from reference TRBV29-1 and TRBJ1-2, is as follows: SAVISQKPSRDICQRGTSLTIQCQVDSQVTMMFWYRQQPGQSLTLIATANQGSEATYESGFVIDKFPISRPNLTFSTLTVSNMSPEDSSIYLCSVSRDYGYTFGSGTRLTVV.

This chain uses TRBV19 with TRBJ2-2, with 7 nucleotides matching TRBD1. The CDR3 spans 17 residues. Germline-derived CDR1 and CDR2 are LNHDA and SQIVND (reference sequence). V was pared by 5 bases and J by 0 bases, with 9 bases of the junction left unmatched. The CDR3 coding sequence is TGTGCCAGTAGTTTGATGGACAGGTTCGCGAACACCGGGGAGCTGTTTTTT. This translates into CASSLMDRFANTGELFF. Full variable domain (missing parts from reference TRBV19 and TRBJ2-2): DGGITQSPKYLFRKEGQNVTLSCEQNLNHDAMYWYRQDPGQGLRLIYYSQIVNDFQKGDIAEGYSVSREKKESFPLTVTSAQKNPTAFYLCASSLMDRFANTGELFFGEGSRLTVL.

The rearrangement links TRBV2 to TRBJ2-7, with TRBD2 as a possible D gene (5 bases). Germline CDR1 and CDR2: SNHLY and FYNNEI. The CDR3 extends over 13 amino acids. Trimming stripped 8 bases from V and 1 base from J, with 12 bases between. CDR3 bases: TGTGCCAGCCGGTCGGGGAATTCCTACGAGCAGTACTTC. Encoded protein: CASRSGNSYEQYF.

The V gene is TRBV5-4, the J gene TRBJ2-1, with TRBD2 matching 12 bases. The CDR3 contains 14 residues. Germline V gene sequence: CDR1 SGHNT, CDR2 YYREEE (reference sequence). V dropped 1 base and J dropped 12; count of bases not matched to a gene: 5. In DNA form, the CDR3 reads TGTGCCAGCAGCTTGAAGGGACTAGCGGGCGGGCAGTTCTTC. It encodes CASSLKGLAGGQFF.

J is TRBJ2-2 and V is TRBV7-9; weak D call: TRBD2 (6 bases). Germline V gene sequence: CDR1 SEHNR, CDR2 FQNEAQ (reference sequence). Trimming stripped 2 bases from V and 0 bases from J, with 10 bases between. The CDR3 is made up of 16 amino acids. CDR3 nucleotides: TGTGCCAGCAGCTTAAGGAGGGCGGCGAACACCGGGGAGCTGTTTTTT. It is translated as CASSLRRAANTGELFF.

CDR3 loop: CASSSEVGTGMNTEAFF. The CDR3 DNA is TGTGCCAGCAGCTCCGAGGTTGGGACAGGGATGAACACTGAAGCTTTCTTT. The chain links TRBV7-6 to TRBJ1-1, with TRBD1 matching over 9 bases. The CDR3 spans 17 residues. The J segment lost 0 bases and the V segment lost 4 bases, leaving 9 bases of the junction unmatched. Germline V CDR1 and CDR2: SGHVS, FNYEAQ. The full variable domain, with the rest looked up from reference TRBV7-6 and TRBJ1-1, is GAGVSQSPRYKVTKRGQDVALRCDPISGHVSLYWYRQALGQGPEFLTYFNYEAQQDKSGLPNDRFSAERPEGSISTLTIQRTEQRDSAMYRCASSSEVGTGMNTEAFFGQGTRLTVV.

V usage is TRBV19 and J usage is TRBJ2-7; 7 nucleotides match TRBD1. J was trimmed by 0 bases and V by 4 bases; bases with no gene match: 12. Germline-derived CDR1 and CDR2 are LNHDA and SQIVND (reference sequence). This CDR3 comprises 17 residues. The CDR3 here is CASSNLRLGTDSYEQYF. For the CDR3, the DNA is TGTGCCAGTAGTAATCTTCGCCTGGGGACAGACTCCTACGAGCAGTACTTC.

This sequence joins TRBV6-6 and TRBJ2-1; TRBD2 matches 7 bases. With 4 bases clipped from V and 6 bases from J, the junction kept 3 bases outside the gene matches. Looked up from germline, CDR1 is MNHNY and CDR2 is SVGAGI (reference sequence). The CDR3 has 13 amino acids. In DNA form, the CDR3 reads TGTGCCAGCAGTTGGGGGGGAACCAATGAGCAGTTCTTC. It specifies CASSWGGTNEQFF.

The chain combines TRBV5-8 with TRBJ1-6; maybe TRBD1 (5 bases). The V end lost 7 bases, the J end lost 10 bases, and 21 bases lay between the germline ends. Germline CDR1 reads SGHTS; CDR2 reads YDEGEE. The CDR3 has 15 residues. CDR3 nucleotides: TGTGCCAGCGAGTACACCGGGGGGGTCTCATCACCCCTCCACTTT. It codes for CASEYTGGVSSPLHF.

The CDR3 nucleotides are TGTGCCAGCAGCTTAGGGGACAGGGACAATCAGCCCCAGCATTTT. Protein: CASSLGDRDNQPQHF. The chain couples TRBV11-2 to TRBJ1-5; 9 positions match TRBD1. The V gene's germline CDR1 is SGHAT and CDR2 FQNNGV. V lost 1 base to trimming and J lost 3 bases; unmatched junction nucleotides: 1. The CDR3 runs to 15 residues.

This rearrangement joins TRBV4-1 to TRBJ2-1; TRBD2 agrees at 10 bases. V gave up 1 base and J gave up 4 bases; unmatched junction bases: 10. CDR1 is MGHRA, CDR2 YSYEKL, per germline. CDR3 length: 18 residues. CDR3 sequence (DNA): TGCGCCAGCAGCCAAGGCCTAGCGGGGGCCTTCATTTACAATGAGCAGTTCTTC. Encoded protein: CASSQGLAGAFIYNEQFF.